Shown below are 26 T cell receptor beta chains from a single sample sequenced in a study of T cells in Graves' hyperthyroidism and ophthalmopathy. Amplification targeted TCR beta CDR3 regions from RNA transcripts. TCR CDR3 underwent first-round RT-PCR with the HTBI primer set. One entry per CDR3 protein, called by TCRdb with MiXCR from the multiplex PCR reads. The profile shows around 290,000 distinct CDR3 sequences, 10% to 15% of them singletons. The sequencing sample was made of blood. Source of these receptors: a woman younger than 45 with Graves' hyperthyroidism that later progressed to Graves' ophthalmopathy.

This clonotype was recorded many times. J is TRBJ2-1 and V is TRBV5-1; D remains ambiguous. The CDR3 has 15 residues. Trimming stripped 1 base from V and 6 bases from J, with 14 bases between. CDR1 and CDR2 (germline): SGHRS, YFSETQ. CDR3 sequence reads: CASSLKGPPSNEQFF. CDR3 nucleotides: TGCGCCAGCAGCTTGAAGGGCCCCCCCTCCAATGAGCAGTTCTTC.

This clonotype was seen many times. The chain joins TRBV27 to TRBJ1-1; no reliable D call. The CDR3 runs to 14 residues. V was pared by 3 bases and J by 0 bases, with 8 bases between. CDR1 is MNHEY, CDR2 SMNVEV, per germline (reference sequence). CDR3 nucleotide sequence: TGTGCCAGCAGTTTTAATGCGGTGAACACTGAAGCTTTCTTT. It specifies CASSFNAVNTEAFF.

This clonotype was seen a handful of times. The chain is built from TRBV18 and TRBJ2-7; 11 positions agree with TRBD2. The CDR3 has 18 amino acids. With V trimmed by 5 bases and J by 0 bases, 12 bases remained unmatched. Germline V gives CDR1 KGHSH, CDR2 LQKENI. CDR3 region: CASSKPGLADPASYEQYF. In DNA form, the CDR3 reads TGTGCCAGCTCAAAACCGGGACTAGCGGACCCAGCCTCCTACGAGCAGTACTTC. The full variable domain, completed using reference TRBV18 and TRBJ2-7, is NAGVMQNPRHLVRRRGQEARLRCSPMKGHSHVYWYRQLPEEGLKFMVYLQKENIIDESGMPKERFSAEFPKEGPSILRIQQVVRGDSAAYFCASSKPGLADPASYEQYFGPGTRLTVT.

This clonotype was seen at least ten times. V gene TRBV28 combines with J gene TRBJ1-2, with 7 positions matching TRBD1. This CDR3 is 16 amino acids long. The germline gives CDR1 MDHEN, CDR2 SYDVKM. J was trimmed by 0 bases and V by 8 bases; bases with no gene match: 12. Here the CDR3 reads CASGTSWDRANYGYTF. CDR3 nucleotide sequence: TGTGCCAGCGGTACAAGTTGGGACAGAGCTAACTATGGCTACACCTTC.

This clonotype occurred many times. The chain is built from TRBV19 and TRBJ1-1, with D possibly matching TRBD1 (5 bases). V lost 1 base to trimming and J lost 0 bases, with 12 bases between them. Germline-derived CDR1 and CDR2 are LNHDA and SQIVND (reference sequence). CDR3 length: 16 residues. The CDR3, as DNA: TGTGCCAGTAGTATAGGGGTCAGGGTTCTGAACACTGAAGCTTTCTTT. This codes for CASSIGVRVLNTEAFF.

Many counts were recorded for this clonotype. This rearrangement joins TRBV28 to TRBJ2-3; perhaps TRBD1 as D (5 bases). Trimming took off 5 bases at V and 0 bases at J, with 12 bases between the two ends. Germline loops: CDR1 MDHEN, CDR2 SYDVKM. There are 15 residues in the CDR3. CDR3 region: CASSRQFTSTDTQYF. For the CDR3, the DNA is TGTGCCAGCAGTCGACAGTTCACTAGCACAGATACGCAGTATTTT.

This clonotype was seen repeatedly, ten times or more. This sequence joins TRBV5-1 and TRBJ2-3; tentatively, D is TRBD2 (5 bases). V gave up 5 bases and J gave up 4 bases, with 11 bases separating them. The CDR3 is 13 amino acids. Per germline, CDR1 SGHRS and CDR2 YFSETQ. CDR3: CASSPQLADTQYF. CDR3 nucleotide sequence: TGCGCCAGCAGTCCCCAACTAGCAGATACGCAGTATTTT.

In this sample, this clonotype turned up a few times. This rearrangement joins TRBV18 to TRBJ2-1; D is undetermined. V lost 3 bases to trimming and J lost 5 bases, with 17 bases between them. This CDR3 contains 16 residues. In germline, CDR1 is KGHSH, CDR2 LQKENI. The CDR3, as DNA: TGTGCCAGCTCACCGGGTCGGGCGGCATACGACAATGAGCAGTTCTTC. Amino acids: CASSPGRAAYDNEQFF.

The V and J genes are TRBV7-9 and TRBJ2-3, with TRBD2 matching 9 bases. V was clipped by 5 bases and J by 4 bases; unmatched bases: 4. The CDR3 is 14 residues long. CDR1 and CDR2 from the germline V gene are SEHNR and FQNEAQ (reference sequence). The CDR3 loop is CASSPREGADTQYF. CDR3 in DNA: TGTGCCAGCAGCCCGCGGGAGGGGGCAGATACGCAGTATTTT. The complete variable domain, with remaining parts taken from reference TRBV7-9 and TRBJ2-3, reads DTGVSQNPRHKITKRGQNVTFRCDPISEHNRLYWYRQTLGQGPEFLTYFQNEAQLEKSRLLSDRFSAERPKGSFSTLEIQRTEQGDSAMYLCASSPREGADTQYFGPGTRLTVL.

This clonotype was observed many times. This chain uses TRBV20-1 with TRBJ2-3, with D unclear. The V end lost 1 base, the J end lost 5 bases, and 13 bases lay between the germline ends. From germline, CDR1 is DFQATT and CDR2 SNEGSKA (reference sequence). CDR3 size: 14 residues. The CDR3 here is CSARVPPNRDTQYF. The CDR3 DNA reads as TGCAGTGCTAGAGTACCCCCAAATCGAGATACGCAGTATTTT.

This clonotype was counted many times. The V call is TRBV10-2, the J call TRBJ2-7; D is tentatively TRBD1 or TRBD2 (5 bases each). Per germline, CDR1 WSHSY and CDR2 SAAADI. V was pared by 8 bases and J by 5 bases, with 22 bases between. The CDR3 length is 15 residues. In nucleotides, the CDR3 is TGCGCCAGCGACCCCCGGGACGGTGTTTTTGACGAGCAGTACTTC. Translation: CASDPRDGVFDEQYF.

In this sample, this clonotype turned up many times. The V and J genes are TRBV7-9 and TRBJ2-7, with 13 bases aligning to TRBD2. V lost 2 bases and J lost 4; bases outside the gene matches: 11. In germline, CDR1 is SEHNR, CDR2 FQNEAQ (reference sequence). The CDR3 is 18 residues long. CDR3 nucleotide sequence: TGTGCCAGCAGCTTATTTCAGGGAGGACTAGCGGGAGTATACGAGCAGTACTTC. This gives the protein CASSLFQGGLAGVYEQYF. Together with reference TRBV7-9 and TRBJ2-7, the CDR3 gives the full variable domain: DTGVSQNPRHKITKRGQNVTFRCDPISEHNRLYWYRQTLGQGPEFLTYFQNEAQLEKSRLLSDRFSAERPKGSFSTLEIQRTEQGDSAMYLCASSLFQGGLAGVYEQYFGPGTRLTVT.

The table lists this clonotype with a few counts. The J gene is TRBJ2-2, the V gene TRBV5-6; D is perhaps TRBD2 (6 bases). CDR3 length: 15 residues. Germline V gene data show CDR1 as SGHDT and CDR2 as YYEEEE. V was trimmed by 1 base and J by 2 bases, leaving 9 bases between them. The CDR3 nucleotides read TGTGCCAGCAGCTTGTTGCGGGGTAACACCGGGGAGCTGTTTTTT. Amino acid sequence: CASSLLRGNTGELFF.

Comments on this clonotype: Possible read error: a much larger clone is one base away. This chain joins TRBV27 and TRBJ2-2, with TRBD2 identical over 14 bases. V was pared by 1 base and J by 9 bases, with 4 bases of the junction left unmatched. This CDR3 has 16 amino acids. CDR1 is MNHEY, CDR2 SMNVEV, per germline (reference sequence). The CDR3 DNA reads as TGTGCCAGCAGTTTATTGGGGACTAGCGGGAGCCGGGAGCTGTTTTTT. Its protein is CASSLLGTSGSRELFF.

There are many counts of this clonotype. This rearrangement joins TRBV7-9 to TRBJ2-1, with 12 bases matching TRBD2. The CDR3 length is 15 residues. The germline CDR1 and CDR2 sequences are SEHNR and FQNEAQ (reference sequence). V lost 1 base to trimming and J lost 10 bases; unmatched junction nucleotides: 5. CDR3 sequence reads: CASSLGLAGVWEQFF. As DNA, the CDR3 is TGTGCCAGCAGCTTAGGACTAGCGGGAGTATGGGAGCAGTTCTTC.

This clonotype was seen many times. CDR3 residues: CASSLKANTGELFF. In nucleotides, the CDR3 is TGTGCCAGCAGTTTAAAGGCGAACACCGGGGAGCTGTTTTTT. V gene TRBV28 combines with J gene TRBJ2-2; D unresolved. Germline-derived CDR1 and CDR2 are MDHEN and SYDVKM. There are 14 residues in the CDR3. The ends were cut back, 2 bases at V and 0 bases at J, with 4 bases in the middle.

This CDR3 reads CASSEAAAGKYGYTF. The CDR3 DNA follows: TGTGCCAGCAGTGAAGCGGCGGCAGGAAAGTATGGCTACACCTTC. V gene TRBV6-1 combines with J gene TRBJ1-2; no clear D gene. Germline V lookup: CDR1 MNHNS, CDR2 SASEGT. The CDR3 runs 15 residues. V was shortened by 0 bases and J by 5 bases, with 13 bases between the two germline ends.

This clonotype came up many times. V is TRBV6-1 and J is TRBJ2-7, with D unclear. V was shortened by 5 bases and J by 5 bases, with 13 bases between the two germline ends. The germline CDR1 and CDR2 sequences are MNHNS and SASEGT. The CDR3 consists of 13 residues. The CDR3 loop reads CASSSPTSDEQYF. DNA of the CDR3: TGTGCCAGCAGTTCCCCGACTTCGGACGAGCAGTACTTC.

This clonotype came up many times. This chain joins TRBV7-9 and TRBJ2-3, with 9 bases lining up with TRBD2. The CDR3 is made up of 16 amino acids. V lost 6 bases, J lost 1 base, and 8 bases stayed unmatched. Germline CDR1 and CDR2: SEHNR and FQNEAQ (reference sequence). In DNA, the CDR3 is TGTGCCAGCAGTCAGACGACTAGCGGACGCACAGATACGCAGTATTTT. Residues: CASSQTTSGRTDTQYF.

This clonotype has a count of ten or more. The chain combines TRBV4-2 with TRBJ1-1; D uncertain. This CDR3 spans 14 amino acids. Germline V lookup: CDR1 LGHNA, CDR2 YNFKEQ. V was pared by 0 bases and J by 1 base, with 6 bases between. This chain's CDR3 is CASSQDRANTEAFF. In DNA form, the CDR3 reads TGTGCCAGCAGCCAAGATAGGGCGAACACTGAAGCTTTCTTT.

This clonotype was observed a few times. The V and J genes are TRBV6-1 and TRBJ1-5; maybe TRBD1 (5 bases). Per the germline V gene, CDR1 is MNHNS and CDR2 is SASEGT. The CDR3 has 15 residues. The V end was cut by 3 bases, the J end by 5 bases, with 14 bases between. Written as DNA, the CDR3 is TGTGCCAGCAGTGATTGGGAACGGGGGGATCAGCCCCAGCATTTT. Translation gives CASSDWERGDQPQHF.

In this sample, this clonotype turned up a few times. V is TRBV4-2 and J is TRBJ2-7, with TRBD2 identical over 9 bases. V trimming: 1 base; J trimming: 3 bases; junction bases outside the gene matches: 4. Per germline, CDR1 LGHNA and CDR2 YNFKEQ. The CDR3 sequence is 15 residues long. The CDR3 reads CASSQGSSGVYEQYF. CDR3 DNA sequence: TGTGCCAGCAGCCAAGGTTCTAGCGGGGTCTACGAGCAGTACTTC.

This clonotype was detected many times. The chain has TRBV12-3 or TRBV12-4 and TRBJ2-1; D is uncertain. The ends were cut back, 2 bases at V and 1 base at J, with 9 bases in the middle. The CDR3 has 15 amino acids. Written as DNA, the CDR3 is TGTGCCAGCAGTTTAATCCAGTTATCCTACAATGAGCAGTTCTTC. Translation gives CASSLIQLSYNEQFF.

DNA of the CDR3: TGTGCCAGCAGTTCACCGGGACAGGGGGCAGATACGCAGTATTTT. Its protein product is CASSSPGQGADTQYF. The chain recombines TRBV27 with TRBJ2-3; 11 nucleotides match TRBD1. The CDR3 covers 15 residues. CDR1 is MNHEY and CDR2 is SMNVEV in the germline V gene (reference sequence). Trimming cost V 4 bases and J 4 bases; bases outside gene matches: 4.

This clonotype was seen more than once but under ten times. The V gene is TRBV4-2, the J gene TRBJ2-5, with 16 bases identical to TRBD2. Unmatched junction bases numbered 3, after V lost 3 bases and J lost 5 bases. CDR1 is LGHNA, CDR2 YNFKEQ, per germline. The CDR3 length is 16 residues. CDR3 coding DNA: TGTGCCAGCAGCCAGGGACTAGCGGGAGGGCCTGAGACCCAGTACTTC. Encoded protein: CASSQGLAGGPETQYF.

In its sample, this clonotype was seen many times. The chain is built from TRBV7-8 and TRBJ2-1; D is uncertain. The V gene lost 2 bases and the J gene lost 8 bases, with 10 bases spanning the gap. The germline CDR1 and CDR2 sequences are SGHVS and FQNEAQ. This CDR3 comprises 13 residues. The CDR3: CASSLNRRDEQFF. For the CDR3, the DNA is TGTGCCAGCAGCTTAAACCGGCGCGATGAGCAGTTCTTC. The full variable domain, with the rest looked up from reference TRBV7-8 and TRBJ2-1, is GAGVSQSPRYKVAKRGQDVALRCDPISGHVSLFWYQQALGQGPEFLTYFQNEAQLDKSGLPSDRFFAERPEGSVSTLKIQRTQQEDSAVYLCASSLNRRDEQFFGPGTRLTVL.